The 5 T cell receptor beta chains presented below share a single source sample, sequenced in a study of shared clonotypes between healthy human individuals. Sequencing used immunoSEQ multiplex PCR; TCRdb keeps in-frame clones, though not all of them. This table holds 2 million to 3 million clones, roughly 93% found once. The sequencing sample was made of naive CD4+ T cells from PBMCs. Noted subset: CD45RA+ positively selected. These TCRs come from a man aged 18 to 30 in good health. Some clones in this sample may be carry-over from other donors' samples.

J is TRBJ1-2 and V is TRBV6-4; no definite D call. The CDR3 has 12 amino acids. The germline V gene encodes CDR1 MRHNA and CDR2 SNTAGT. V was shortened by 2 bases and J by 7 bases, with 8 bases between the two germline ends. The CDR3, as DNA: TGTGCCAGCAGTGACCCCCTGGGTGGCTACACCTTC. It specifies CASSDPLGGYTF.

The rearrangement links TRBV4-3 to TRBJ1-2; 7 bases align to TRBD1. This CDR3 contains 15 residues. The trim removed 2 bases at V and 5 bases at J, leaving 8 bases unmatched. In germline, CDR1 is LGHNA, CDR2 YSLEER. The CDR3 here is CASSQFSAGGYGYTF. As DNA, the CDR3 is TGCGCCAGCAGCCAATTCTCGGCAGGGGGGTATGGCTACACCTTC.

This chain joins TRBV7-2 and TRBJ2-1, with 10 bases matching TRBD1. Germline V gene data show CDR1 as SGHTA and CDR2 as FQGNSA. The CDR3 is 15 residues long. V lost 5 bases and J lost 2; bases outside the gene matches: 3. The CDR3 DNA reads TGTGCCAGCAGCCGGGACAGGGGTCCCTACAATGAGCAGTTCTTC. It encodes CASSRDRGPYNEQFF.

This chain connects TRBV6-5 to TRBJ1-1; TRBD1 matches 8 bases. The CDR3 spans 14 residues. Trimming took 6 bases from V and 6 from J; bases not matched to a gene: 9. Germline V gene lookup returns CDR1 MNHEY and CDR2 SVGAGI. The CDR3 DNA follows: TGTGCCAGCAGACCCGGACAGGGCTGGTCTGAAGCTTTCTTT. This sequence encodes CASRPGQGWSEAFF.

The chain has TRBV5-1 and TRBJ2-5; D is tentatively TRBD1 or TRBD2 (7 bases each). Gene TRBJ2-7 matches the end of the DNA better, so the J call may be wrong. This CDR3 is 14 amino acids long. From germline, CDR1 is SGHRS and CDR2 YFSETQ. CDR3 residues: CASNRDSGAYEQYF. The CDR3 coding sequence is TGCGCCAGCAACCGGGACAGCGGGGCCTACGAGCAGTACTTC.